This T cell receptor beta chain was identified in a study of PD-L1 blockade in urothelial cancer. Across the whole study: Each participant's history included 0 to 3 prior chemotherapy regimens.

Study results and caveats: Below-median blood TCR clonality before treatment forecast better survival.

In regard to this clone: Its antigen is not identified.

The CDR3 contains 15 residues. Trimming cost V 8 bases and J 0 bases, with 14 bases left between them. Germline values: CDR1 SNHLY, CDR2 FYNNEI. Sequencing was performed with immunoSEQ multiplex PCR; in TCRdb, only in-frame clones are kept and a portion is missing. Counted here are under 90,000 clones, 90% occurring once; the ten biggest clones make up 9.4%. The patients' disease, urothelial carcinoma, was locally advanced or metastatic. The receptor's source is a man between 60 and 75 years old with urothelial cancer. The genes are TRBV2 and TRBJ1-5; D is ambiguous. Sequencing used PBMCs, obtained around atezolizumab (anti-PD-L1) treatment. CDR3 coding DNA: TGTGCCAGCCTCCAGGCGAGGGCTAGCAATCAGCCCCAGCATTTT. Its translation: CASLQARASNQPQHF.